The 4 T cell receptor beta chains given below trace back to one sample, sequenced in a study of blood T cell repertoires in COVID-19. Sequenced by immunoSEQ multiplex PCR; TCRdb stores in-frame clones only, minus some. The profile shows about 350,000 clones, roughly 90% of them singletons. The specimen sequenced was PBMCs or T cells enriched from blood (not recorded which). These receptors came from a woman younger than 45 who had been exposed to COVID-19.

The CDR3, as DNA: TGTGCCAGCAGCCAAGAGGGTAGCGGGAGAGGCGAGCAGTTCTTC. Its protein is CASSQEGSGRGEQFF. This chain joins TRBV3-1 (or the pseudogene TRBV3-2) and TRBJ2-1; TRBD2 aligns across 9 bases. The length of the CDR3 is 15 residues. The germline V gene has CDR1 LGHDT and CDR2 YNNKEL (reference sequence). The V segment lost 0 bases and the J segment 10 bases; nucleotides outside the gene matches: 7.

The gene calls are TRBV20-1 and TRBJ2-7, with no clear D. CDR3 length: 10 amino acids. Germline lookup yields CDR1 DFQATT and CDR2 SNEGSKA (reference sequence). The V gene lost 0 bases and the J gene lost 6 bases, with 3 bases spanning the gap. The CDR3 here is CSARDGEQYF. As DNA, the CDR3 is TGCAGTGCTAGAGACGGCGAGCAGTACTTC.

CDR3 nucleotide sequence: TGTGCCAGCTCACTCTACAGACAGCAAGAGACCCAGTACTTC. Translated, it gives CASSLYRQQETQYF. The gene calls are TRBV18 and TRBJ2-5; possible D gene TRBD1, 5 bases. V lost 4 bases and J 2 bases, leaving 11 bases between the germline ends. The CDR3 is made up of 14 amino acids. CDR1 and CDR2 (germline): KGHSH, LQKENI.

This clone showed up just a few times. This CDR3 reads CASGGQPDPTGELFF. Written as DNA, the CDR3 is TGTGCCAGCGGAGGACAGCCGGACCCCACCGGGGAGCTGTTTTTT. The rearrangement joins TRBV9 to TRBJ2-2; D is possibly TRBD1 (6 bases). CDR1 SGDLS and CDR2 YYNGEE come from the germline V gene. The CDR3 covers 15 residues. V lost 7 bases and J lost 4, with 17 bases in between.